This record concerns one T cell receptor beta chain sequence. Source study methods: Reference gene primer amplification gave nucleated cell count estimates. This table comes from immunoSEQ multiplex PCR, and its TCRdb copy is limited to in-frame clones, with some not included. That table furnishes V, J and clone size, whereas the DNA furnished D and trimming. This table has 300,000 or so clones, 80% to 90% appearing once. The data stem from a study of blood T cell repertoires in COVID-19. About the study: Material from acute and convalescent COVID-19 was sourced from the United States, Italy and Spain. The cDNA or gDNA used as material had been derived from T cells, B-cell-depleted T cells, or PBMCs.

The CDR3 extends over 17 amino acids. The germline gives CDR1 SGHTA, CDR2 FQGNSA. Trimming took 5 bases from V and 5 from J, leaving 21 bases between them. Sequencing was done on a sample of peripheral blood. The source of this sequence is a woman between 35 and 50 years old with acute or convalescent COVID-19. This rearrangement joins TRBV7-2 to TRBJ1-4, with D maybe TRBD1 (5 bases). CDR3 region: CASSPGPRGSGNEKLFF. The CDR3 DNA follows: TGTGCCAGCAGCCCAGGACCAAGGGGCAGTGGGAATGAAAAACTGTTTTTT.